The T cell receptor (beta chain) under discussion was sequenced for a study of blood T cell repertoires in COVID-19. Some clones are missing from TCRdb's copy, which holds only in-frame ones; the method was immunoSEQ multiplex PCR. Found here are about 68,000 clones, approximately 89% of them singletons; the top ten hold just over 2.5%. The V gene end was trimmed by 2 bases and the J gene end by 4 bases; junction bases not matched to a gene: 2. The germline V gene encodes CDR1 KGHDR and CDR2 SFDVKD. The CDR3 has 14 amino acids. The sample comprised peripheral blood. The chain couples TRBV24-1 to TRBJ2-3, with 7 nucleotides matching TRBD1. The TCR comes from a man aged 50 or older with COVID-19, enrolled during active disease. CDR3 DNA sequence: TGTGCCACCAGTGATTCGACAGGGCCAGATACGCAGTATTTT. This translates into CATSDSTGPDTQYF.